Each of the 21 T cell receptor beta chains below was sequenced from the same sample in a study of spatial heterogeneity in lung cancer. Time point noted: sample taken at primary tumor resection. TCRdb re-called the 5' RACE reads through MiXCR, storing one row per CDR3 protein. Of about 39,000 distinct CDR3 sequences detected, 3% to 3.5% appear once; the ten largest clones hold roughly 35%. Here the sequenced sample was normal lung tissue next to the tumor, taken at surgery. The origin of the receptors is a male donor with early-stage non-small cell lung cancer.

This clonotype was seen at least ten times. A read error may produce the germline difference seen at one junction end. V and J are TRBV6-5 and TRBJ1-5; D gene ambiguous. The CDR3 spans 14 residues. From germline, CDR1 is MNHEY and CDR2 SVGAGI. CDR3 nucleotide sequence: TGTGCCAGCAGATACTCTGGGGGCAATCAGCCCCAGCATTTT. Translated, it gives CASRYSGGNQPQHF.

Concerning this clonotype: A much larger clone lies one base from this, so it may be a read error. The chain joins TRBV7-2 to TRBJ2-3; D is unclear. The V gene's germline CDR1 is SGHTA and CDR2 FQGNSA. The CDR3 consists of 12 residues. V lost 4 bases and J lost 2, with 4 bases in between. The CDR3 loop reads CTSSSLTDTQYF. For the CDR3, the DNA is TGTACCAGCAGCTCCCTCACAGATACGCAGTATTTT.

There are many counts of this clonotype. This chain uses TRBV5-1 with TRBJ2-1; TRBD1 matches 10 bases. The CDR3 length is 13 residues. CDR1 is SGHRS and CDR2 is YFSETQ in the germline V gene. J lost 7 bases, V lost 6 bases, and 4 bases had no gene match. The CDR3 spells CASMGTGVNEQFF. CDR3 nucleotide sequence: TGCGCCAGCATGGGGACAGGGGTGAATGAGCAGTTCTTC.

In its sample, this clonotype was seen many times. This sequence joins TRBV7-9 and TRBJ1-1; D gene uncertain. Trimming pared 8 bases from V and 3 bases from J, leaving 16 bases between. The germline gives CDR1 SEHNR, CDR2 FQNEAQ (reference sequence). The CDR3 is 14 amino acids. The DNA for the CDR3 is TGTGCCAGCCATAGCTTGGGCGGGGACACTGAAGCTTTCTTT. Amino acid sequence: CASHSLGGDTEAFF.

This clonotype was recorded many times. The genes are TRBV28 and TRBJ2-1, with 9 bases aligning to TRBD1. The V gene end was trimmed by 6 bases and the J gene end by 9 bases; junction bases not matched to a gene: 15. In germline, CDR1 is MDHEN, CDR2 SYDVKM. The CDR3 sequence is 16 residues long. The CDR3, as DNA: TGTGCCAGCAGCCGCCTTGGGACAGGGAGAGGCGTTGAGCAGTTCTTC. This gives the protein CASSRLGTGRGVEQFF.

This clonotype was picked up many times. J is TRBJ2-3 and V is TRBV2, with D unresolved. Trimming left V 7 bases short and J 4 bases short, with 6 bases between. The CDR3 runs 11 residues. Germline CDR1 is SNHLY and CDR2 is FYNNEI. The CDR3 region is CASIAADTQYF. The CDR3 DNA reads as TGTGCCAGCATCGCCGCAGATACGCAGTATTTT.

This clonotype was observed at least ten times. In DNA form, the CDR3 reads TGTGCCAGCAGCAGCGGACAGGGACCGTCGACAGATACGCAGTATTTT. Translation: CASSSGQGPSTDTQYF. The V gene is TRBV13, the J gene TRBJ2-3; 8 nucleotides align to TRBD1. The CDR3 is 16 residues long. Unmatched junction bases numbered 10, after V lost 5 bases and J lost 3 bases. The germline V gene has CDR1 PRHDT and CDR2 FYEKMQ (reference sequence).

This clonotype was counted at least ten times. For the CDR3, the DNA is TGTGCCAGCAGCCCGAGGGGAACCGGGGAGCTGTTTTTT. Protein sequence: CASSPRGTGELFF. The genes are TRBV7-9 and TRBJ2-2, with D perhaps assigned TRBD1 or TRBD2 (5 bases each). Per the germline V gene, CDR1 is SEHNR and CDR2 is FQNEAQ (reference sequence). There are 13 residues in the CDR3. V gave up 5 bases and J gave up 5 bases, with 9 bases separating them.

This clonotype was seen once. A read error is possible here, since a much larger clone lies one base away. This sequence joins TRBV29-1 and TRBJ1-3; D not certain. The CDR3 runs to 11 residues. The germline CDR1 and CDR2 sequences are SQVTM and ANQGSEA. V gave up 7 bases and J gave up 5 bases, with 9 bases separating them. This CDR3 reads CSARSRNTIYF. In nucleotides, the CDR3 is TGCAGCGCCAGGTCTAGAAACACCATATATTTT.

The table lists this clonotype with many counts. The J gene is TRBJ2-2, the V gene TRBV7-8, with D tentatively TRBD1 (5 bases). Germline loops: CDR1 SGHVS, CDR2 FQNEAQ. This CDR3 is 17 amino acids long. V was shortened by 4 bases and J by 0 bases, with 15 bases between the two germline ends. The CDR3 reads CASSSTDSFANTGELFF. The CDR3 DNA reads as TGTGCCAGCAGCTCAACTGACAGCTTCGCGAACACCGGGGAGCTGTTTTTT.

This clonotype was detected ten times or more. The V and J genes are TRBV6-2 or TRBV6-3 and TRBJ2-7; TRBD2 aligns across 13 bases. Germline values: CDR1 MNHEY, CDR2 SVGEGT. This CDR3 region has 16 residues. Trimming took 6 bases from V and 4 from J; bases not matched to a gene: 9. The CDR3 loop reads CASRDRTSGRGYEQYF. The CDR3 DNA sequence: TGTGCCAGCAGGGACCGGACTAGCGGGAGAGGATACGAGCAGTACTTC.

The sample holds many counts of this clonotype. The rearrangement joins TRBV5-1 to TRBJ1-4; perhaps TRBD1 as D (6 bases). The CDR3 contains 15 residues. The V gene lost 1 base and the J gene lost 7 bases, with 14 bases spanning the gap. CDR1 is SGHRS and CDR2 is YFSETQ in the germline V gene. The CDR3 sequence: CASSLTMGASEKLFF. Written as DNA, the CDR3 is TGCGCCAGCAGCTTGACGATGGGGGCTAGTGAAAAACTGTTTTTT.

This clonotype was recorded at least ten times. V gene TRBV5-6 combines with J gene TRBJ2-7, with D unclear. V was trimmed by 0 bases and J by 0 bases, leaving 4 bases between them. In germline, CDR1 is SGHDT, CDR2 YYEEEE. The CDR3 runs to 13 residues. CDR3 region: CASSLVRSYEQYF. The CDR3, as DNA: TGTGCCAGCAGCTTGGTTCGCTCCTACGAGCAGTACTTC.

Many counts were recorded for this clonotype. V and J are TRBV4-1 and TRBJ1-1; D is ambiguous. Trimming took off 1 base at V and 2 bases at J, with 5 bases between the two ends. This CDR3 is 13 amino acids long. Germline V gives CDR1 MGHRA, CDR2 YSYEKL. In DNA form, the CDR3 reads TGCGCCAGCAGCCAAGTGGGCAACACTGAAGCTTTCTTT. This translates into CASSQVGNTEAFF.

This clonotype came up many times. This chain joins TRBV9 and TRBJ2-7; D uncertain. Germline V gives CDR1 SGDLS, CDR2 YYNGEE. This CDR3 region has 13 residues. The V and J ends lost 0 bases and 3 bases respectively, with 7 bases between them. The CDR3: CASSVGSVYEQYF. DNA for the CDR3: TGTGCCAGCAGCGTAGGATCAGTCTACGAGCAGTACTTC. The entire variable domain, with the rest obtained from reference TRBV9 and TRBJ2-7, is as follows: DSGVTQTPKHLITATGQRVTLRCSPRSGDLSVYWYQQSLDQGLQFLIQYYNGEERAKGNILERFSAQQFPDLHSELNLSSLELGDSALYFCASSVGSVYEQYFGPGTRLTVT.

This clonotype was counted ten times or more. The chain is built from TRBV9 and TRBJ1-1, with D possibly matching TRBD1 (6 bases). Trimming shortened V by 1 base and J by 4 bases, and 8 bases separated the two germline ends. CDR1 SGDLS and CDR2 YYNGEE come from the germline V gene. The CDR3 contains 13 residues. The CDR3 loop reads CASSVQGSTEAFF. The CDR3 bases are TGTGCCAGCAGCGTACAGGGGAGCACTGAAGCTTTCTTT.

The chain is built from TRBV2 and TRBJ2-3; 8 bases agree with TRBD2. The CDR3 runs 15 residues. The J segment lost 2 bases and the V segment lost 8 bases, leaving 9 bases of the junction unmatched. Germline V lookup: CDR1 SNHLY, CDR2 FYNNEI. The CDR3 region has the DNA TGTGCCAGCTCTCAGGGCGGGGGGTCCACAGATACGCAGTATTTT. Its protein product is CASSQGGGSTDTQYF.

The chain recombines TRBV27 with TRBJ1-2; 7 bases line up with TRBD1. Germline values: CDR1 MNHEY, CDR2 SMNVEV (reference sequence). V lost 3 bases, J lost 7 bases, and 5 bases stayed unmatched. The length of the CDR3 is 13 residues. The CDR3 sequence is CASSFLGGGGYTF. CDR3 DNA: TGTGCCAGCAGTTTTTTAGGGGGCGGTGGCTACACCTTC.

This clonotype showed up many times. The CDR3 coding sequence is TGTGCCAGCAGTTTCGGAAGCACAGATACGCAGTATTTT. This translates into CASSFGSTDTQYF. J is TRBJ2-3 and V is TRBV12-3 or TRBV12-4; the D is unclear. With 3 bases removed from V and 0 bases from J, the gap between germline ends came to 4 bases. The CDR3 loop spans 13 amino acids.

This clonotype was seen ten or more times. The V call is TRBV18, the J call TRBJ1-1; D is uncertain. The V gene's germline CDR1 is KGHSH and CDR2 LQKENI. With 6 bases removed from V and 3 bases from J, the gap between germline ends came to 11 bases. The CDR3 runs to 13 residues. In nucleotides, the CDR3 is TGTGCCAGCTCCCGCGGAGGTTACACTGAAGCTTTCTTT. Protein sequence: CASSRGGYTEAFF.

This clonotype was counted a few times. V usage is TRBV7-8 and J usage is TRBJ2-1; possibly TRBD1 for D (7 bases). The V gene's germline CDR1 is SGHVS and CDR2 FQNEAQ. This CDR3 has 12 amino acids. The ends were cut back, 5 bases at V and 9 bases at J, with 11 bases in the middle. The CDR3 DNA follows: TGTGCCAGCAGCCCAGGGGGGATTGAGCAGTTCTTC. The encoded protein is CASSPGGIEQFF.